This T cell receptor beta chain was found in a study of blood T cell repertoires in COVID-19. Overall study: Italy, Spain and the United States were the sources of the convalescent and acute COVID-19 samples. Nucleic acid was either cDNA or gDNA, and it came from T cells, B-cell-depleted T cells, or PBMCs.

Per the study methods: Counts of nucleated cells, estimated from reference gene primer amplification, were obtained. The repertoire was sequenced with immunoSEQ multiplex PCR; TCRdb's copy has only in-frame clones and lacks some. V, J and clone size are those of that table, while D and trimming were read from the DNA. Of over 110,000 clones in the sample, about four fifths were seen once. Trimming took 2 bases from V and 1 from J, leaving 14 bases between them. CDR1 is MNHEY and CDR2 is SMNVEV in the germline V gene (reference sequence). The CDR3 contains 16 residues. This TCR was recovered from a human donor in a cohort sampled during active COVID-19. V gene TRBV27 combines with J gene TRBJ1-1; a weak D match, TRBD1 (6 bases). Material: peripheral blood. CDR3 loop: CASSLGLTGWNTEAFF. CDR3 bases: TGTGCCAGCAGTTTAGGGCTTACAGGGTGGAACACTGAAGCTTTCTTT.